This TCR beta chain was obtained from a study of response to subunit inactivated influenza vaccine. Findings and caveats of the study: With each seasonal influenza vaccination, the authors suggested, few new T cells are recruited.

From the RT-PCR reads, TCRdb called clonotypes with MiXCR, one entry per CDR3 protein. Among roughly 500,000 distinct CDR3 sequences listed, 16% were seen once. This clonotype was observed a handful of times. Antigen unknown. The CDR3 extends over 12 amino acids. The V and J ends lost 3 bases and 11 bases respectively, with 8 bases between them. The germline CDR1 and CDR2 sequences are MGHRA and YSYEKL. Sequenced here: CD4+ T cells sorted from PBMCs, sampled around 25 months after vaccination. The sequence was obtained from a man aged 45-69 years who received an inactivated influenza vaccine. This sequence joins TRBV4-1 and TRBJ2-6; D gene unclear. The CDR3 DNA follows: TGCGCCAGCAGCCACGTCTTGGACGTCCTGACTTTC. Its translation is CASSHVLDVLTF.